These 20 T cell receptor beta chains share one sample of origin, sequenced in a study of T cells in localized non-small cell lung cancer. Clones were sequenced by immunoSEQ multiplex PCR, and TCRdb holds only the in-frame ones, with some missing. The sample has about 30,000 clones; less than 90% are singletons. The input for sequencing was peripheral blood, taken before any cancer treatment. These TCRs come from a female donor older than 55 with stage I lung adenocarcinoma.

The chain employs TRBV6-5 and TRBJ2-2; D may be TRBD1 (6 bases). CDR1 and CDR2 (germline): MNHEY, SVGAGI. V was trimmed by 6 bases and J by 6 bases, leaving 8 bases between them. The CDR3 has 12 amino acids. The CDR3 nucleotides are TGTGCCAGCAGGAGGGGGTCCGGGGAGCTGTTTTTT. As protein: CASRRGSGELFF.

This sequence joins TRBV7-2 and TRBJ2-1; 12 bases are a match to TRBD2. Trimming took 6 bases from V and 7 from J; bases not matched to a gene: 13. The CDR3 extends over 17 amino acids. Germline CDR1 and CDR2: SGHTA and FQGNSA. CDR3 amino acids: CASRLTSGRLDLNEQFF. The CDR3 region has the DNA TGTGCCAGCAGACTGACTAGCGGGAGACTTGATTTGAATGAGCAGTTCTTC. Supplemented by reference TRBV7-2 and TRBJ2-1, the full variable domain reads GAGVSQSPSNKVTEKGKDVELRCDPISGHTALYWYRQSLGQGLEFLIYFQGNSAPDKSGLPSDRFSAERTGGSVSTLTIQRTQQEDSAVYLCASRLTSGRLDLNEQFFGPGTRLTVL.

The genes are TRBV11-2 and TRBJ2-7; TRBD2 agrees at 9 bases. Trimming removed 2 bases from V and 7 bases from J; junction bases left unmatched: 9. Germline loops: CDR1 SGHAT, CDR2 FQNNGV. The CDR3 totals 15 residues. The CDR3 coding sequence is TGTGCCAGCAGCTTAAGCGGGGGGTCTTTTGGTGAGCAGTACTTC. It translates to CASSLSGGSFGEQYF.

The chain joins TRBV5-1 to TRBJ2-2, with TRBD2 matching 8 bases. The CDR3 totals 15 residues. V lost 3 bases to trimming and J lost 4 bases; unmatched junction nucleotides: 5. CDR1 and CDR2 (germline): SGHRS, YFSETQ. This CDR3 reads CASSSGLAGTGELFF. The DNA for the CDR3 is TGCGCCAGCAGCTCTGGACTAGCTGGCACCGGGGAGCTGTTTTTT.

This chain joins TRBV30 and TRBJ1-1, with D perhaps TRBD1 (5 bases). V lost 5 bases and J 0 bases, leaving 13 bases between the germline ends. The CDR3 loop spans 14 amino acids. The germline V gene encodes CDR1 GTSNPN and CDR2 SVGIG (reference sequence). This CDR3 reads CAWGKGTLNTEAFF. CDR3 bases: TGTGCCTGGGGGAAAGGGACGTTGAACACTGAAGCTTTCTTT.

In its sample, this clone was seen once. This rearrangement joins TRBV6-8 to TRBJ1-1; the D gene is possibly TRBD1 (6 bases). The germline CDR1 and CDR2 sequences are MNHGY and SAAAGT. V lost 0 bases and J lost 0, with 14 bases in between. The CDR3 sequence is 17 residues long. In DNA form, the CDR3 reads TGTGCCAGCAGTTACTCGAGGGGGGGGCGTTTGAACACTGAAGCTTTCTTT. This gives the protein CASSYSRGGRLNTEAFF.

The gene calls are TRBV2 and TRBJ2-1, with 10 bases that match TRBD1. V dropped 6 bases and J dropped 7; count of bases not matched to a gene: 3. In germline, CDR1 is SNHLY, CDR2 FYNNEI. The CDR3 runs to 13 residues. CDR3 protein: CASSRQGANEQFF. In DNA, the CDR3 is TGTGCCAGCAGCAGACAGGGGGCGAATGAGCAGTTCTTC.

V is TRBV29-1 and J is TRBJ2-3, with D uncertain. V lost 3 bases to trimming and J lost 6 bases, with 7 bases between them. The CDR3 sequence is 11 residues long. CDR1 is SQVTM and CDR2 is ANQGSEA in the germline V gene. The CDR3 here is CSVDILDTQYF. For the CDR3, the DNA is TGCAGCGTTGACATTCTGGATACGCAGTATTTT.

The chain links TRBV5-1 to TRBJ2-3; D gene unclear. Trimming removed 0 bases at V and 0 bases at J, with 8 bases between. The CDR3 extends over 15 amino acids. Germline CDR1 and CDR2: SGHRS and YFSETQ. The CDR3 region has the DNA TGCGCCAGCAGCTTGGAGGACGGAAGCACAGATACGCAGTATTTT. Its protein is CASSLEDGSTDTQYF. The full variable domain, with the rest looked up from reference TRBV5-1 and TRBJ2-3, is KAGVTQTPRYLIKTRGQQVTLSCSPISGHRSVSWYQQTPGQGLQFLFEYFSETQRNKGNFPGRFSGRQFSNSRSEMNVSTLELGDSALYLCASSLEDGSTDTQYFGPGTRLTVL.

The V call is TRBV5-8, the J call TRBJ1-2, with unresolved D. The CDR3 is 13 amino acids. Germline V gene lookup returns CDR1 SGHTS and CDR2 YDEGEE. Trimming stripped 4 bases from V and 7 bases from J, with 14 bases between. CDR3 bases: TGTGCCAGCAGCCCGGAGGTCAGTGCTGGCTACACCTTC. It yields the protein CASSPEVSAGYTF.

This chain joins TRBV7-9 and TRBJ2-7; TRBD1 aligns across 7 bases. Losses at the gene ends were 3 bases for V and 0 bases for J; bases not matched to a gene: 2. There are 14 residues in the CDR3. The germline CDR1 and CDR2 sequences are SEHNR and FQNEAQ (reference sequence). CDR3 nucleotides: TGTGCCAGCAGCTTGACAGGGCCCTCCTACGAGCAGTACTTC. Its translation is CASSLTGPSYEQYF.

The rearrangement links TRBV5-1 to TRBJ2-1; TRBD1 aligns across 7 bases. J was trimmed by 7 bases and V by 3 bases; bases with no gene match: 19. CDR1 SGHRS and CDR2 YFSETQ come from the germline V gene. This CDR3 contains 18 residues. As DNA, the CDR3 is TGCGCCAGCAGCTCCACCAGCGACAGGGATAAACTGGGGAATGAGCAGTTCTTC. Translating it yields CASSSTSDRDKLGNEQFF.

The V and J genes are TRBV14 and TRBJ1-1, with 7 bases fitting TRBD1. The V gene's germline CDR1 is SGHDN and CDR2 FVKESK. The V segment lost 4 bases and the J segment 7 bases; nucleotides outside the gene matches: 6. This CDR3 is built from 13 residues. CDR3 region: CASSPYRGGEAFF. CDR3 sequence (DNA): TGTGCCAGCAGCCCATACAGGGGTGGTGAAGCTTTCTTT. The entire variable domain, with the rest obtained from reference TRBV14 and TRBJ1-1, is as follows: EAGVTQFPSHSVIEKGQTVTLRCDPISGHDNLYWYRRVMGKEIKFLLHFVKESKQDESGMPNNRFLAERTGGTYSTLKVQPAELEDSGVYFCASSPYRGGEAFFGQGTRLTVV.

This chain uses TRBV18 with TRBJ2-3, with a tentative D call TRBD2 (6 bases). Germline V lookup: CDR1 KGHSH, CDR2 LQKENI. The ends were cut back, 2 bases at V and 5 bases at J, with 23 bases in the middle. This CDR3 is built from 18 residues. The CDR3 bases are TGTGCCAGCTCACCAAAGAGAGCTAGCGAGAGGGATAGAGATACGCAGTATTTT. The encoded protein is CASSPKRASERDRDTQYF.

The chain recombines TRBV2 with TRBJ2-7; 7 bases are a match to TRBD1. The CDR3 is 14 residues long. Germline V gives CDR1 SNHLY, CDR2 FYNNEI. With V trimmed by 6 bases and J by 0 bases, 5 bases remained unmatched. CDR3 sequence: CASSAQGSSYEQYF. The CDR3 DNA is TGTGCCAGCAGCGCACAGGGGAGCTCCTACGAGCAGTACTTC.

This clone was counted a few times. V usage is TRBV14 and J usage is TRBJ2-7; 7 bases are a match to TRBD1. The CDR3 has 14 amino acids. Losses at the gene ends were 0 bases for V and 2 bases for J; bases not matched to a gene: 1. Germline CDR1 and CDR2: SGHDN and FVKESK. CDR3 nucleotides: TGTGCCAGCAGCCAAGAGACAGGGCCCTACGAGCAGTACTTC. Protein: CASSQETGPYEQYF.

This chain connects TRBV6-1 to TRBJ1-1; unclear D gene. This CDR3 spans 14 amino acids. The V and J ends lost 1 base and 5 bases respectively, with 11 bases between them. CDR1 and CDR2 from the germline V gene are MNHNS and SASEGT. The CDR3 is CASSEVFGYTEAFF. The CDR3 nucleotides read TGTGCCAGCAGTGAAGTCTTCGGGTATACTGAAGCTTTCTTT.

This clone was observed a single time. This sequence joins TRBV6-5 and TRBJ2-7; TRBD1 aligns across 7 bases. The trim removed 5 bases at V and 5 bases at J, leaving 3 bases unmatched. Germline-derived CDR1 and CDR2 are MNHEY and SVGAGI. The CDR3 has 12 amino acids. In DNA form, the CDR3 reads TGTGCCAGCAGTCAAGGGGGCCACGAGCAGTACTTC. Its translation: CASSQGGHEQYF.

This chain uses TRBV6-6 with TRBJ1-3; D gene ambiguous. The length of the CDR3 is 15 residues. The V gene's germline CDR1 is MNHNY and CDR2 SVGAGI (reference sequence). V was shortened by 5 bases and J by 4 bases, with 15 bases between the two germline ends. The CDR3 sequence: CASSPRPREGNTIYF. CDR3 DNA: TGTGCCAGCAGTCCCCGACCTAGGGAGGGAAACACCATATATTTT.

This chain links TRBV28 with TRBJ1-1, with D perhaps matching TRBD1 (6 bases). V lost 4 bases and J 10 bases, leaving 13 bases between the germline ends. This CDR3 has 12 residues. From germline, CDR1 is MDHEN and CDR2 SYDVKM. CDR3 loop: CASSSAGRGAFF. CDR3 sequence (DNA): TGTGCCAGCAGTTCCGCCGGCAGGGGAGCTTTCTTT.